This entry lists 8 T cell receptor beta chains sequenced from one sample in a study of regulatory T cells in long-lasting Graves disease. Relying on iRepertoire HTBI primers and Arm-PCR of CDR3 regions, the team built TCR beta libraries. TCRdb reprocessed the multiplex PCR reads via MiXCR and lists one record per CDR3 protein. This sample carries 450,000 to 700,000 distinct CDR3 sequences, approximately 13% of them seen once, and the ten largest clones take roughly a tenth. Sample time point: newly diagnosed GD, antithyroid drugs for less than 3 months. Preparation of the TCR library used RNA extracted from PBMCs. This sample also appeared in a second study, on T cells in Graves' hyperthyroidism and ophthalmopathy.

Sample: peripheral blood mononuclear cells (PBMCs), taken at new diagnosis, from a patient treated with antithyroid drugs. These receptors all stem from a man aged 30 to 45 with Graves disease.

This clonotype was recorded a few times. The CDR3 DNA is TGTGCCATCAGTGAGTCGGAGGCGGCCTCCTACAATGAGCAGTTCTTC. Translation: CAISESEAASYNEQFF. The chain uses TRBV10-3 and TRBJ2-1; D perhaps matches TRBD2 (5 bases). This CDR3 is built from 16 residues. The V gene's germline CDR1 is ENHRY and CDR2 SYGVKD. V was pared by 0 bases and J by 0 bases, with 9 bases between.

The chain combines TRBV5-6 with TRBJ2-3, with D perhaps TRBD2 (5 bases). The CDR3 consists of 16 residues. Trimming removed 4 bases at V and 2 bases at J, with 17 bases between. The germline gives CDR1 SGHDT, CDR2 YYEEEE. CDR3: CASSPPGVGNTDTQYF. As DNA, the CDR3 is TGTGCCAGCAGCCCCCCCGGGGTGGGGAACACAGATACGCAGTATTTT.

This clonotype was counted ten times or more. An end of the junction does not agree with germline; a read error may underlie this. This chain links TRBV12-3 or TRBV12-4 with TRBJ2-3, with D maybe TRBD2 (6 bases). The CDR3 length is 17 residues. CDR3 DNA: TGTGCCAGCAGTTTAGTAGGAGGGATACTAGGTTTTCTAGAGTTTCGGTTT. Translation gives CASSLVGGILGFLEFRF.

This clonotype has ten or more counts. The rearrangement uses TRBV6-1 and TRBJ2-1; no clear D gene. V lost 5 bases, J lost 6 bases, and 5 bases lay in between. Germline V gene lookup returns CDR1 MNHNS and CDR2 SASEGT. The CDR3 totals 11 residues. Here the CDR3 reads CASSTFNEQFF. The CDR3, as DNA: TGTGCCAGCAGTACCTTCAATGAGCAGTTCTTC.

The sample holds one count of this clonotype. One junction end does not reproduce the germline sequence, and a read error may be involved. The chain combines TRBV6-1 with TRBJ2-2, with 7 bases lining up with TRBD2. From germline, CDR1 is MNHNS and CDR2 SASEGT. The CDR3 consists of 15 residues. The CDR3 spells CASLTSGTGTGGLFF. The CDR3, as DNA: TGTGCCAGCCTCACCAGCGGGACGGGGACCGGGGGGCTGTTTTTT.

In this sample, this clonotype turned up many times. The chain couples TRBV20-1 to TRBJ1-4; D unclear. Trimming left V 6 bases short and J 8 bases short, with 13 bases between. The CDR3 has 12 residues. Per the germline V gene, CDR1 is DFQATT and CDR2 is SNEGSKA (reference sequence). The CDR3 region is CSADTRDEKLFF. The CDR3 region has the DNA TGCAGTGCCGACACTCGAGACGAAAAACTGTTTTTT.

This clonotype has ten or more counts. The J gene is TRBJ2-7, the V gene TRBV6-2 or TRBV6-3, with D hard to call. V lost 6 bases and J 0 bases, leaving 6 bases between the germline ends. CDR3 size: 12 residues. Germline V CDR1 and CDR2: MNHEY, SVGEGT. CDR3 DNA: TGTGCCAGCAGCCGTCTCTCCTACGAGCAGTACTTC. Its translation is CASSRLSYEQYF.

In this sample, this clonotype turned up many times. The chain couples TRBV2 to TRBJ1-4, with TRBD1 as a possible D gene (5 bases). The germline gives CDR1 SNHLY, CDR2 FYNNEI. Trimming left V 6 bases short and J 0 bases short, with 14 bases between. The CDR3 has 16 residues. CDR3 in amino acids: CASRRTYLATNEKLFF. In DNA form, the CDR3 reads TGTGCCAGCAGGAGGACATACCTTGCAACTAATGAAAAACTGTTTTTT. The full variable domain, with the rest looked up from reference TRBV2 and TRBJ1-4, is EPEVTQTPSHQVTQMGQEVILRCVPISNHLYFYWYRQILGQKVEFLVSFYNNEISEKSEIFDDQFSVERPDGSNFTLKIRSTKLEDSAMYFCASRRTYLATNEKLFFGSGTQLSVL.